Each of the 11 T cell receptor beta chains below was sequenced from the same sample in a study of molecular identifiers for immune sequencing clone quantification. TCRdb used MiXCR to reprocess the PCR reads, holding one entry per CDR3 protein. Here the sample spans hundreds of thousands of distinct CDR3 sequences, 20% to 25% being singletons. Sequenced material: naive CD8+ T cells from blood, with Jurkat cell RNA spiked in. Documented subset: FACS-sorted CD8+CD4-CCR7+CD45RA+ naive T cells. These TCRs come from a human donor in good health. Some libraries in this study had Jurkat cell RNA spiked in.

A remark on this clonotype: No conserved phenylalanine or tryptophan ends this CDR3, so it is likely a read error. The chain links TRBV6-2 or TRBV6-3 to TRBJ2-7; a weak D match, TRBD1 (6 bases). CDR3 length equals 14 residues. Germline V gives CDR1 MNHEY, CDR2 SVGEGT. Trimming removed 5 bases at V and 2 bases at J, with 13 bases between. CDR3 DNA: TGTGCCAGCAGTCAACAGGGAACTCCCTACGAGCAGTACTAC. It is translated as CASSQQGTPYEQYY.

This clonotype has at least ten counts. This chain uses TRBV24-1 with TRBJ2-3; D unresolved. The CDR3 has 16 residues. Germline CDR1 reads KGHDR; CDR2 reads SFDVKD. The V and J ends lost 4 bases and 0 bases respectively, with 13 bases between them. CDR3 amino acids: CATSEDSLGSTDTQYF. The CDR3 DNA sequence: TGTGCCACCAGTGAAGACTCCCTAGGAAGCACAGATACGCAGTATTTT.

On this clonotype itself: A single base separates this from a much larger clone, so it may be a read error. This rearrangement joins TRBV27 to TRBJ2-3; D gene unclear. The CDR3 runs 17 residues. Trimming removed 11 bases at V and 2 bases at J, with 26 bases between. CDR1 and CDR2 from the germline V gene are MNHEY and SMNVEV (reference sequence). CDR3 loop: CAGAPGGHLFYTDTQYF. Here the CDR3 DNA reads TGTGCCGGCGCACCAGGCGGCCACTTGTTCTACACAGATACGCAGTATTTT.

Of note for this clonotype: Possible read error: a much larger clone is one base away. The rearrangement joins TRBV6-5 to TRBJ2-7, with 7 nucleotides matching TRBD1. This CDR3 has 13 amino acids. CDR1 MNHEY and CDR2 SVGAGI come from the germline V gene. CDR3 sequence reads: CASSYKGAGERYF. The CDR3 DNA sequence: TGTGCCAGCAGTTATAAGGGGGCGGGCGAGCGGTACTTC.

This clonotype was seen ten or more times. The chain is built from TRBV9 and TRBJ2-3; possibly TRBD2 for D (6 bases). Germline CDR1 SGDLS, CDR2 YYNGEE. The CDR3 totals 15 residues. Trimming cost V 1 base and J 0 bases, with 9 bases left between them. CDR3 nucleotide sequence: TGTGCCAGCAGCGTAACCGGGACTAGCACAGATACGCAGTATTTT. Its translation: CASSVTGTSTDTQYF.

As to this clonotype: With a much larger clone just one base away, this may be a read error. This chain links TRBV9 with TRBJ1-1; 10 bases fit TRBD1. This CDR3 comprises 20 residues. With 7 bases clipped from V and 5 bases from J, the junction kept 26 bases outside the gene matches. The germline gives CDR1 SGDLS, CDR2 YYNGEE. In DNA, the CDR3 is TGTGCCAGCGAACTCCAGGAGGGAGTGATATCGGGACAGGGGAGAACTGAAGCTTTCTTT. It encodes CASELQEGVISGQGRTEAFF.

This clonotype was counted ten times or more. The chain couples TRBV7-9 to TRBJ1-1, with D uncertain. V was shortened by 4 bases and J by 1 base, with 4 bases between the two germline ends. CDR1 and CDR2 from the germline V gene are SEHNR and FQNEAQ (reference sequence). The CDR3 runs 12 residues. CDR3 in amino acids: CASSSPNTEAFF. As DNA, the CDR3 is TGTGCCAGCAGCTCGCCGAACACTGAAGCTTTCTTT.

This clonotype was picked up many times. This rearrangement joins TRBV16 to TRBJ2-7; D remains ambiguous. V lost 4 bases to trimming and J lost 7 bases, with 14 bases between them. Germline V lookup: CDR1 KGHSY, CDR2 FQNENV. The CDR3 is 13 amino acids. The CDR3 sequence: CASSLGMMGEQYF. CDR3 nucleotide sequence: TGTGCCAGCAGCCTAGGGATGATGGGGGAGCAGTACTTC.

In this sample, this clonotype turned up many times. The chain combines TRBV5-8 with TRBJ2-1; D gene ambiguous. Trimming shortened V by 1 base and J by 6 bases, and 8 bases separated the two germline ends. The CDR3 runs to 13 residues. Germline V gives CDR1 SGHTS, CDR2 YDEGEE. CDR3 loop: CASSLWSGNEQFF. The CDR3, as DNA: TGTGCCAGCAGCTTGTGGAGTGGCAATGAGCAGTTCTTC.

This clonotype has only a few counts. This chain links TRBV27 with TRBJ1-5; D possibly corresponds to TRBD1 (6 bases). V lost 5 bases, J lost 0 bases, and 17 bases lay in between. CDR3 size: 17 residues. Germline lookup yields CDR1 MNHEY and CDR2 SMNVEV (reference sequence). The DNA of the CDR3 is TGTGCCAGCAGTCCAACCGGGGGCGGGGCTAGCAATCAGCCCCAGCATTTT. Protein: CASSPTGGGASNQPQHF.

In regard to this clonotype: Lacking the conserved final phenylalanine or tryptophan, this CDR3 likely reflects a read error. The limits of the CDR3 on the DNA are not certain, so only TCRdb's listed CDR3 is given. The J gene is TRBJ1-2, the V gene TRBV7-6; TRBD1 is taken as the D call from the table, unchecked against the DNA. Germline V lookup: CDR1 SGHVS, CDR2 FNYEAQ. The CDR3 extends over 21 residues, inclusive of both ends. The CDR3 loop reads CASSLDRAEDLKNVFPPEVLV.